The next 28 T cell receptor beta chains were all read from a single sample in a study of blood T cells in healthy people across ages. The second PCR ran about 6 to 11 cycles with a sample-barcoded 5' primer and J-beta primers. TCRdb processed the 5' RACE reads anew with MiXCR; each CDR3 protein has one entry. The table shows around 580,000 distinct CDR3 sequences, with 47% occurring only once. The sequencing input was blood. All receptors derive from a man older than 75 in good health.

The rearrangement links TRBV29-1 to TRBJ1-2, with 7 positions matching TRBD1. The length of the CDR3 is 14 residues. Germline CDR1 reads SQVTM; CDR2 reads ANQGSEA. The junction had 9 bases not matched to a gene; V was cut back by 3 bases and J by 5 bases. CDR3 nucleotides: TGCAGCGTTGACGGTGGCAGGGGGTTTTATGGCTACACCTTC. It translates to CSVDGGRGFYGYTF.

This sequence joins TRBV20-1 and TRBJ2-7, with 8 bases lining up with TRBD1. Trimming removed 1 base from V and 5 bases from J; junction bases left unmatched: 7. The CDR3 has 14 residues. From germline, CDR1 is DFQATT and CDR2 SNEGSKA (reference sequence). The CDR3 sequence is CSARVGQGGDEQYF. CDR3 in DNA: TGCAGTGCTAGAGTTGGACAGGGCGGAGACGAGCAGTACTTC.

The chain is built from TRBV19 and TRBJ2-3, with no clear D. Germline CDR1 reads LNHDA; CDR2 reads SQIVND (reference sequence). The CDR3 has 13 amino acids. V lost 6 bases, J lost 3 bases, and 10 bases lay in between. The CDR3 region is CASRPRETDTQYF. CDR3 in DNA: TGTGCCAGTAGACCGCGTGAGACAGATACGCAGTATTTT.

The sample holds many counts of this clonotype. The chain uses TRBV6-5 and TRBJ2-7; TRBD2 matches at 7 bases. With 6 bases clipped from V and 0 bases from J, the junction kept 11 bases outside the gene matches. The V gene's germline CDR1 is MNHEY and CDR2 SVGAGI. This CDR3 contains 16 residues. The CDR3 loop is CASSPGGGGRSYEQYF. In nucleotides, the CDR3 is TGTGCCAGCAGCCCAGGTGGGGGGGGTCGCTCCTACGAGCAGTACTTC.

This clonotype came up many times. The J gene is TRBJ2-3, the V gene TRBV6-5, with D perhaps being TRBD1 or TRBD2 (5 bases each). V was clipped by 5 bases and J by 1 base, with 13 bases between them. This CDR3 is 15 amino acids long. Germline V gives CDR1 MNHEY, CDR2 SVGAGI. CDR3 nucleotides: TGTGCCAGCAGTCCGGGACGGACACGCACAGATACGCAGTATTTT. Translation: CASSPGRTRTDTQYF.

This clonotype was counted ten times or more. This chain links TRBV7-9 with TRBJ2-7; tentative D call: TRBD2 (6 bases). Per the germline V gene, CDR1 is SEHNR and CDR2 is FQNEAQ (reference sequence). Trimming cost V 4 bases and J 3 bases, with 10 bases left between them. The CDR3 is made up of 13 amino acids. For the CDR3, the DNA is TGTGCCAGCAGCTCGTGGGGGGACTACGAGCAGTACTTC. This sequence encodes CASSSWGDYEQYF. The whole variable domain, filled in from reference TRBV7-9 and TRBJ2-7, reads DTGVSQNPRHKITKRGQNVTFRCDPISEHNRLYWYRQTLGQGPEFLTYFQNEAQLEKSRLLSDRFSAERPKGSFSTLEIQRTEQGDSAMYLCASSSWGDYEQYFGPGTRLTVT.

This clonotype was seen only a few times. The rearrangement joins TRBV25-1 to TRBJ2-7; no clear D. The ends were cut back, 4 bases at V and 1 base at J, with 11 bases in the middle. Germline V gives CDR1 MGHDK, CDR2 SYGVNS. The CDR3 has 14 residues. CDR3 loop: CASSGQGESYEQYF. In nucleotides, the CDR3 is TGTGCCAGCAGTGGCCAAGGAGAGTCCTACGAGCAGTACTTC.

This chain uses TRBV15 with TRBJ2-1; 9 bases match TRBD2. V lost 0 bases to trimming and J lost 8 bases; unmatched junction nucleotides: 23. This CDR3 is 21 amino acids long. Germline V lookup: CDR1 LNHNV, CDR2 YYDKDF (reference sequence). The CDR3 coding sequence is TGTGCCACCAGCAGAGATAGGGGCCGTGCGGGGGGGTGGTTTCTGTACCATGAGCAGTTCTTC. Translated: CATSRDRGRAGGWFLYHEQFF.

The chain links TRBV9 to TRBJ2-1, with unresolved D. The germline V gene has CDR1 SGDLS and CDR2 YYNGEE. This CDR3 contains 15 residues. V gave up 0 bases and J gave up 7 bases, with 14 bases separating them. CDR3 region: CASSVADSGRNEQFF. In DNA form, the CDR3 reads TGTGCCAGCAGCGTAGCCGACTCCGGAAGGAATGAGCAGTTCTTC. The full variable domain, with the rest looked up from reference TRBV9 and TRBJ2-1, is DSGVTQTPKHLITATGQRVTLRCSPRSGDLSVYWYQQSLDQGLQFLIQYYNGEERAKGNILERFSAQQFPDLHSELNLSSLELGDSALYFCASSVADSGRNEQFFGPGTRLTVL.

The DNA for the CDR3 is TGTGCCAGCAGCTTAAACAGCGAAGGTGGCTACACCTTC. Translation: CASSLNSEGGYTF. V is TRBV7-8 and J is TRBJ1-2; no clear D. The CDR3 runs to 13 residues. Trimming took off 2 bases at V and 7 bases at J, with 11 bases between the two ends. Germline CDR1 is SGHVS and CDR2 is FQNEAQ.

This clonotype was counted ten times or more. The genes are TRBV9 and TRBJ2-1; D remains unclear. The CDR3 sequence is 14 residues long. CDR1 is SGDLS and CDR2 is YYNGEE in the germline V gene. V was clipped by 3 bases and J by 4 bases, with 11 bases between them. The CDR3 sequence is CASSGTLGYNEQFF. CDR3 in DNA: TGTGCCAGCAGCGGAACGTTAGGGTACAATGAGCAGTTCTTC. The full variable domain, in which reference TRBV9 and TRBJ2-1 provide the parts outside the CDR3, is DSGVTQTPKHLITATGQRVTLRCSPRSGDLSVYWYQQSLDQGLQFLIQYYNGEERAKGNILERFSAQQFPDLHSELNLSSLELGDSALYFCASSGTLGYNEQFFGPGTRLTVL.

The table lists this clonotype with a few counts. Possible read error: a much larger clone is one base away. The chain carries TRBV6-5 and TRBJ2-1, with 7 positions matching TRBD1. Germline CDR1 and CDR2: MNHEY and SVGAGI. The junction had 3 bases not matched to a gene; V was cut back by 6 bases and J by 4 bases. This CDR3 contains 13 residues. In DNA form, the CDR3 reads TGTGCCAGCAGAGTGGGACAGTACAATGAGCAGTTCTTC. It codes for CASRVGQYNEQFF.

Worth noting for this clonotype: One end of the junction varies from germline; a read error may be responsible. V gene TRBV24-1 combines with J gene TRBJ2-2; 8 bases agree with TRBD2. Germline values: CDR1 KGHDR, CDR2 SFDVKD. The CDR3 is made up of 15 amino acids. The CDR3 region is CTTSDSGGGTGELFF. As DNA, the CDR3 is TGTACCACCAGTGACTCTGGCGGGGGGACCGGGGAGCTGTTTTTT.

This clonotype appeared a few times. This sequence joins TRBV25-1 and TRBJ2-1; 10 bases are a match to TRBD1. Germline assignment: CDR1 MGHDK and CDR2 SYGVNS. V lost 4 bases and J lost 0; bases outside the gene matches: 6. This CDR3 has 17 amino acids. The CDR3, as DNA: TGTGCCAGCAGTGGACAGGGGGCCCGTGTCTCCTACAATGAGCAGTTCTTC. Translated: CASSGQGARVSYNEQFF.

The sample holds many counts of this clonotype. V and J are TRBV6-5 and TRBJ2-3; 9 bases are shared with TRBD2. Germline V gene lookup returns CDR1 MNHEY and CDR2 SVGAGI. The CDR3 runs 14 residues. V shed 6 bases, J shed 4 bases, and the junction held 5 bases outside the gene matches. CDR3 DNA sequence: TGTGCCAGCAGGACTAGCGGAGGCCCAGATACGCAGTATTTT. Its protein is CASRTSGGPDTQYF.

J is TRBJ1-2 and V is TRBV7-2; D unresolved. The germline V gene has CDR1 SGHTA and CDR2 FQGNSA. The CDR3 is 13 residues long. The V and J ends lost 5 bases and 6 bases respectively, with 13 bases between them. This CDR3 is CASSLRIANGYTF. The CDR3 DNA reads TGTGCCAGCAGCCTAAGAATCGCCAATGGCTACACCTTC.

Only a few counts were recorded for this clonotype. The chain uses TRBV12-3 or TRBV12-4 and TRBJ2-6; D unresolved. The CDR3 loop spans 15 amino acids. Trimming removed 2 bases from V and 2 bases from J, with 7 bases in between. The CDR3 DNA is TGTGCCAGCAGTTTAACGGTCGCTGGGGCCAACGTCCTGACTTTC. Its translation: CASSLTVAGANVLTF.

This rearrangement joins TRBV6-6 to TRBJ2-5; no firm D call. Per germline, CDR1 MNHNY and CDR2 SVGAGI (reference sequence). V shed 2 bases and J shed 5 bases, with 12 bases lying between them. The CDR3 runs 14 residues. CDR3 in amino acids: CASSYAKLAETQYF. In DNA form, the CDR3 reads TGTGCCAGCAGTTACGCGAAGCTCGCCGAGACCCAGTACTTC.

This clonotype was observed a handful of times. The V and J genes are TRBV7-2 and TRBJ1-6, with D possibly TRBD1 on 5 matching bases. V was clipped by 6 bases and J by 9 bases, with 18 bases between them. CDR3 size: 15 residues. From germline, CDR1 is SGHTA and CDR2 FQGNSA. The CDR3 loop is CASSLPLAGTSPLHF. The CDR3 bases are TGTGCCAGCAGTTTACCATTGGCAGGGACTTCACCCCTCCACTTT.

In its sample, this clonotype was seen many times. The rearrangement uses TRBV6-5 and TRBJ1-2; tentatively, D is TRBD1 (5 bases). Trimming removed 2 bases at V and 6 bases at J, with 13 bases between. Germline V gene lookup returns CDR1 MNHEY and CDR2 SVGAGI. The CDR3 extends over 14 amino acids. The CDR3 nucleotides read TGTGCCAGCAGTTACGGCAGGGATCTGGATGGCTACACCTTC. As protein: CASSYGRDLDGYTF.

This clonotype has a handful of counts. The rearrangement joins TRBV5-1 to TRBJ1-4; D remains unclear. Germline V gene sequence: CDR1 SGHRS, CDR2 YFSETQ. The CDR3 consists of 14 residues. Trimming removed 4 bases at V and 8 bases at J, with 15 bases between. The CDR3 DNA reads as TGCGCCAGCAGCGTGGACCTTGGAGGGGAAAAACTGTTTTTT. Encoded protein: CASSVDLGGEKLFF.

The chain is built from TRBV18 and TRBJ2-1; D is uncertain. V lost 0 bases and J 7 bases, leaving 10 bases between the germline ends. Germline V gives CDR1 KGHSH, CDR2 LQKENI. The CDR3 is made up of 14 amino acids. The CDR3: CASSPPRLGNEQFF. Written as DNA, the CDR3 is TGTGCCAGCTCACCACCCAGGCTCGGGAATGAGCAGTTCTTC. The entire variable domain, with the rest obtained from reference TRBV18 and TRBJ2-1, is as follows: NAGVMQNPRHLVRRRGQEARLRCSPMKGHSHVYWYRQLPEEGLKFMVYLQKENIIDESGMPKERFSAEFPKEGPSILRIQQVVRGDSAAYFCASSPPRLGNEQFFGPGTRLTVL.

The rearrangement uses TRBV7-2 and TRBJ2-5; tentatively, D is TRBD2 (5 bases). V was shortened by 1 base and J by 3 bases, with 9 bases between the two germline ends. The CDR3 has 14 residues. CDR1 SGHTA and CDR2 FQGNSA come from the germline V gene. CDR3 sequence (DNA): TGTGCCAGCAGCTTAGGGCGGGTCAAAGAGACCCAGTACTTC. It codes for CASSLGRVKETQYF.

Note on this clonotype: Just one base apart from a much larger clone, this may be a read error. CDR3 sequence: CASNMDSYNEQYF. The CDR3 DNA is TGTGCCAGCAATATGGACTCCTACAATGAGCAGTACTTC. This chain joins TRBV6-6 and TRBJ2-5, with D possibly matching TRBD2 (5 bases). V was trimmed by 7 bases and J by 11 bases, leaving 20 bases between them. CDR3 length equals 13 residues. Germline CDR1 is MNHNY and CDR2 is SVGAGI (reference sequence).

This clonotype was recorded at least ten times. The chain uses TRBV7-2 and TRBJ2-3, with D uncertain. V lost 4 bases and J 0 bases, leaving 8 bases between the germline ends. The CDR3 is 14 residues long. Germline loops: CDR1 SGHTA, CDR2 FQGNSA. The DNA for the CDR3 is TGTGCCAGCAGCTCCAGAGCTAGCACAGATACGCAGTATTTT. Protein: CASSSRASTDTQYF.

The gene calls are TRBV29-1 and TRBJ2-3, with 7 bases matching TRBD2. Germline CDR1 and CDR2: SQVTM and ANQGSEA. V was clipped by 7 bases and J by 5 bases; unmatched bases: 12. This CDR3 is 14 amino acids long. The CDR3 bases are TGCAGCGCCCCACCGGGCGGGAGAGGAGATACGCAGTATTTT. This sequence encodes CSAPPGGRGDTQYF.

This clonotype has only a few counts. The chain joins TRBV6-5 to TRBJ1-2; D perhaps matches TRBD1 (5 bases). Looked up from germline, CDR1 is MNHEY and CDR2 is SVGAGI. The CDR3 extends over 13 amino acids. V was clipped by 3 bases and J by 6 bases, with 11 bases between them. CDR3 residues: CASSYSRQHGYTF. The CDR3, as DNA: TGTGCCAGCAGTTATTCAAGACAGCATGGCTACACCTTC.

The V gene is TRBV7-2, the J gene TRBJ1-2, with D possibly TRBD1 on 5 matching bases. The germline gives CDR1 SGHTA, CDR2 FQGNSA. The germline V and J ends were trimmed by 0 bases and 5 bases, with 16 bases remaining between them. The CDR3 length is 16 residues. CDR3 bases: TGTGCCAGCAGCTTAGCCGGGGTGGGGGGTCAGTATGGCTACACCTTC. Amino acid sequence: CASSLAGVGGQYGYTF.